This T cell receptor beta chain was sequenced in a study of PD-1 blockade in classical Hodgkin lymphoma (dated by TCRdb to the early 2020s). Some background on the complete study: Nivolumab dosing was 3 mg/kg intravenously every 2 weeks, continuing until either disease progression or unacceptable toxicity. The study used CyTOF and TCR beta sequencing to define a peripheral blood immune signature of response to PD-1 blockade in classical Hodgkin lymphoma. The investigation overall reported the following: Baseline TCR diversity was reported as lower in newly diagnosed patients than in healthy donors, and lower still in relapsed/refractory patients. Lower diversity was observed in patients in whom nivolumab was started less than 1 year after ASCT, and these patients were excluded from later analyses so that confounding by immune reconstitution would be avoided. A significant rise by C4D1 was seen in CD4+ but not CD8+ TCR diversity (p=0.0027 vs p=0.16), with the rise being most apparent in complete responders (p=0.02). The study covered only a single clinical trial cohort, and the causes of the repertoire differences, possibly disease activity or prior therapy, were still not defined. Trial patients with a complete response had baseline diversity similar to that of newly diagnosed patients, while partial responders and progressors had significantly lower diversity.

What the time point label conveys for this sample: cycle 4 day 1 (C4D1), after 5 to 7 weeks of nivolumab. Relapse after autologous stem cell transplantation had occurred in all trial patients, and cohorts A, B and C were distinguished by prior brentuximab vedotin exposure. The trial cohort was composed of 55 to 65 patients with relapsed/refractory classical Hodgkin lymphoma, for whom complete response, partial response or progressive disease was recorded as best overall response. In the multi-cohort phase II CheckMate 205 trial, trial patients received single-agent nivolumab. An independent review committee assessed best overall response by applying the 2007 International Working Group response criteria. PBMCs from the trial were collected at three points: immediately before nivolumab initiation (C1D1), and during therapy at cycle 2 day 1 and cycle 4 day 1. After peripheral blood was drawn into 8 mL Vacutainer Cell Preparation Tubes, PBMCs were isolated by centrifugation and then cryopreserved.

Via the germline V gene, CDR1 is SGHRS and CDR2 YFSETQ. Including the terminal cysteine and phenylalanine, the CDR3 comprises 15 residues. The only DNA kept is the CDR3, 45 bases in frame from the first base. V trim: 3 bases; J trim: 2 bases; unmatched bases: 7. A note on this clone: There is no known antigen for this receptor. The input lacks base qualities; no much larger clone sits a single base away.

Genomic DNA was extracted with the Qiagen DNeasy kit from unsorted PBMCs and from negatively selected CD4+ and CD8+ fractions. Using primers that anneal to V and J segments, immunoSEQ multiplex PCR amplified the TCR beta CDR3 regions. A synthetic immune receptor repertoire was used to minimize amplification bias, and remaining bias was computationally removed after sequencing. The authors' pipeline ran thus. Custom Python scripts were used to quantify repertoire diversity as the Shannon entropy index. The unsorted, CD4+ and CD8+ repertoires were each analyzed separately, with the exception of combined analyses, where CD4+ and CD8+ sequences were merged in silico. A clone was considered expanded if an increase in frequency of at least 2-fold after treatment relative to C1D1 was found, and a pseudocount of 0.5 was applied to clones undetected at baseline. Singleton clones were defined as clones with 0 or 1 copy at C1D1, and non-singleton clones were defined as clones with 2 or more copies. By matching protein sequences in sorted samples from the same patient, clones expanded in unsorted samples were annotated as CD4+, CD8+ or unknown. Diversity changes from C1D1 to C4D1 were tested in paired samples using Wilcoxon tests. Entries here come from immuneACCESS through TCRdb and include only in-frame sequences with V and J called. Some clones fail to appear in such tables; in the studies checked, an unresolved V gene covers under half of the shortfall, and the cause of the remainder is unknown. That table supplies the V and J calls and clone size; D and trimming were determined from the DNA. The sample records roughly 100,000 clones, roughly nine tenths of which are singletons. The top ten hold around a fifth of the sample.

Rearrangement joined TRBV5-1 to TRBJ2-5, with 7 bases aligning to TRBD2. This receptor was identified in a human donor with classical Hodgkin lymphoma. The sample was peripheral blood mononuclear cells (PBMCs), taken before the fourth cycle of nivolumab. The sequenced DNA: TGCGCCAGCAGCTCACGGGCTAGCGGTCAAGAGACCCAGTACTTC. Translated, this gives CASSSRASGQETQYF.